The present T cell receptor (beta chain) was sequenced within a study of read filtering for tumor transcriptome and immune sequencing. This clonotype was detected ten times or more. From 400 to 450 ng of RNA, a library with molecular barcoded alpha/delta and beta/gamma adaptors was made. TCRdb reprocessed the reads via MiXCR and lists one record per CDR3 protein. Of roughly 35,000 distinct CDR3 sequences listed, approximately 15% are singletons. CDR1 MDHEN and CDR2 SYDVKM come from the germline V gene. The CDR3 runs to 14 residues. The ends lost 7 bases at V and 10 bases at J; junction bases unmatched: 8.

Specimen: a population of CD138-negative cells sorted from bone marrow. The chain uses TRBV28 and TRBJ2-1, with 12 positions matching TRBD2. This receptor was obtained from a donor at least 40 years old with multiple myeloma. The CDR3 DNA reads as TGTGCCAGCACCCTAGGACTAGCGGGGAAAGAGCAGTTCTTC. It encodes CASTLGLAGKEQFF.